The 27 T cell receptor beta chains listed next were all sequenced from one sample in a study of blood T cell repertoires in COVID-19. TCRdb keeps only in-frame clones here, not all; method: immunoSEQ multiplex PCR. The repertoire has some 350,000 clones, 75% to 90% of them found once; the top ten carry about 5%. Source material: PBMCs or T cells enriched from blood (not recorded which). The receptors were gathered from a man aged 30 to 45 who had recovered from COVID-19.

For the CDR3, the DNA is TGTGCCACCTCGGTCAGCGGGACAGGGGGGTACGAGCAGTACTTC. Translation gives CATSVSGTGGYEQYF. This chain joins TRBV24-1 and TRBJ2-7; 11 bases map to TRBD1. The V and J ends lost 9 bases and 4 bases, in that order; junction bases with no gene match: 10. CDR3 length: 15 amino acids. From germline, CDR1 is KGHDR and CDR2 SFDVKD.

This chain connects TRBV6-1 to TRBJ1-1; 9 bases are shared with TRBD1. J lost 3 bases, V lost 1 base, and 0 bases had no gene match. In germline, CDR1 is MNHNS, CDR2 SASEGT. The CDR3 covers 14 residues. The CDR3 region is CASSEGQGDTEAFF. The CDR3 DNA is TGTGCCAGCAGTGAAGGACAGGGGGACACTGAAGCTTTCTTT.

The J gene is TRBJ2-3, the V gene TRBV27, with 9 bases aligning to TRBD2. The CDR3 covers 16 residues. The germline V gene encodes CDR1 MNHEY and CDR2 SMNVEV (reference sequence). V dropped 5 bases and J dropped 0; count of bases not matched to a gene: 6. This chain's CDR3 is CASSPSGGTSTDTQYF. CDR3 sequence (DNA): TGTGCCAGCAGTCCCAGCGGGGGGACTAGCACAGATACGCAGTATTTT.

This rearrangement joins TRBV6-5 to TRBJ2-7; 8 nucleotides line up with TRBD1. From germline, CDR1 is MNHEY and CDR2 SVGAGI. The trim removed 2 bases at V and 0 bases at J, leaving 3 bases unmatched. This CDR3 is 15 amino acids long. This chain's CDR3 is CASSYGGTGSYEQYF. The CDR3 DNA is TGTGCCAGCAGTTACGGGGGGACAGGCTCCTACGAGCAGTACTTC.

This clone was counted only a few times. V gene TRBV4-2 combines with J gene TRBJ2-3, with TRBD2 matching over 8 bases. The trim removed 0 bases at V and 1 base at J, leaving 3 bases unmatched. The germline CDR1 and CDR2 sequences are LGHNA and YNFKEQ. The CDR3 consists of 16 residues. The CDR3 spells CASSQDWRGGTDTQYF. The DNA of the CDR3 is TGTGCCAGCAGCCAAGATTGGCGGGGGGGCACAGATACGCAGTATTTT.

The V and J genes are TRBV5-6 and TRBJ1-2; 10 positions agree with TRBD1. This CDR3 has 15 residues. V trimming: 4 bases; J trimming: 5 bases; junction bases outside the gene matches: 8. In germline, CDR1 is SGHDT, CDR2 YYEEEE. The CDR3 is CASSTDRGRRYGYTF. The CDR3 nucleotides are TGTGCCAGCAGCACAGACAGGGGGCGCAGGTATGGCTACACCTTC.

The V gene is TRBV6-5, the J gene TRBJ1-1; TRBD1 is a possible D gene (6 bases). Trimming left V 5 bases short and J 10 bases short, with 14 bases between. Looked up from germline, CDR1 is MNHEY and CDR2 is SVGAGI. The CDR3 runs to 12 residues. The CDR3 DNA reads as TGTGCCAGCAGTATCTCCGGGACACGAGCTTTCTTT. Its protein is CASSISGTRAFF.

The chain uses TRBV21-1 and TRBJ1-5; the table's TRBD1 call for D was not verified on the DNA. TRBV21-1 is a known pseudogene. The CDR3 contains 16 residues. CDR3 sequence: CASSKRRVVNNQPQHF. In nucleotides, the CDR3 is TGTGCCAGCAGCAAACGCAGGGTAGTTAACAATCAGCCCCAGCATTTT.

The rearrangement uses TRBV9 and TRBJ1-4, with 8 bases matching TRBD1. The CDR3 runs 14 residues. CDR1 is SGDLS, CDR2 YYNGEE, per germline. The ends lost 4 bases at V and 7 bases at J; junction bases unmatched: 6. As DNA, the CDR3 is TGTGCCAGCAGCCCCTGGACAGGGAGTGAAAAACTGTTTTTT. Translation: CASSPWTGSEKLFF.

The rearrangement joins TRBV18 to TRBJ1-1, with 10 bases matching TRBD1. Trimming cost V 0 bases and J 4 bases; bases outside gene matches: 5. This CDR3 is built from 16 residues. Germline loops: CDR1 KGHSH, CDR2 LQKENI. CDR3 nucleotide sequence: TGTGCCAGCTCACCACCGTCGGGACAGGGGTCCACTGAAGCTTTCTTT. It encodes CASSPPSGQGSTEAFF. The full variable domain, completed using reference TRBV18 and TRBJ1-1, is NAGVMQNPRHLVRRRGQEARLRCSPMKGHSHVYWYRQLPEEGLKFMVYLQKENIIDESGMPKERFSAEFPKEGPSILRIQQVVRGDSAAYFCASSPPSGQGSTEAFFGQGTRLTVV.

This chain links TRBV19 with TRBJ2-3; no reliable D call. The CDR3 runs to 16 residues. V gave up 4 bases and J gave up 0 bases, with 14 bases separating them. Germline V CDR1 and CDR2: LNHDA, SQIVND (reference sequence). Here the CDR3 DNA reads TGTGCCAGTAGTAGGCGACATCAGTCTAGCACAGATACGCAGTATTTT. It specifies CASSRRHQSSTDTQYF.

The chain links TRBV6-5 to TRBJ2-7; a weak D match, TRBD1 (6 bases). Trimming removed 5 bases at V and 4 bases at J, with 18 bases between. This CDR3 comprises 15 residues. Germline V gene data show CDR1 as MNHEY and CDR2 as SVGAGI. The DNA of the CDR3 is TGTGCCAGCAGTCGCTATCCGGGACACCAATACGAGCAGTACTTC. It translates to CASSRYPGHQYEQYF.

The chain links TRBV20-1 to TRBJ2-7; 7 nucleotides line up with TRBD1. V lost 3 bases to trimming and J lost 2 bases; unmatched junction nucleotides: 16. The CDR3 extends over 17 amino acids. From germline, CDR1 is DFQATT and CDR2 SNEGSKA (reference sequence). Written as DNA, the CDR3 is TGCAGTGCTAGTGGACAGGCAGGCCCATGGGCAACCTACGAGCAGTACTTC. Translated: CSASGQAGPWATYEQYF.

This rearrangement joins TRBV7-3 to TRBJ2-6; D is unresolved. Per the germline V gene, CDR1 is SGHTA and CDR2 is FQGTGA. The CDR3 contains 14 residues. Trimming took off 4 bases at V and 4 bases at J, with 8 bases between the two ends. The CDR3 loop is CASSSSPGANVLTF. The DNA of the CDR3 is TGTGCCAGCAGCTCCTCCCCGGGGGCCAACGTCCTGACTTTC.

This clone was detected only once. CDR3 amino acids: CASSLSRGYEQYF. CDR3 DNA: TGTGCCAGCAGTTTATCCAGGGGATACGAGCAGTACTTC. The chain combines TRBV28 with TRBJ2-7; D may be TRBD1 (6 bases). Trimming left V 1 base short and J 4 bases short, with 8 bases between. Germline V CDR1 and CDR2: MDHEN, SYDVKM. The CDR3 length is 13 residues. The full variable domain, its missing parts supplied by reference TRBV28 and TRBJ2-7, is DVKVTQSSRYLVKRTGEKVFLECVQDMDHENMFWYRQDPGLGLRLIYFSYDVKMKEKGDIPEGYSVSREKKERFSLILESASTNQTSMYLCASSLSRGYEQYFGPGTRLTVT.

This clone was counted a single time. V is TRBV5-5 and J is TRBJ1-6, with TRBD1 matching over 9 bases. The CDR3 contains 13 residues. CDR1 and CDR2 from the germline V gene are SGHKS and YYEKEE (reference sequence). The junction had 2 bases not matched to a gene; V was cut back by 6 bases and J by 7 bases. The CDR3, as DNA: TGTGCCAGCACCGGGACAGGGAATTCACCCCTCCACTTT. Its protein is CASTGTGNSPLHF.

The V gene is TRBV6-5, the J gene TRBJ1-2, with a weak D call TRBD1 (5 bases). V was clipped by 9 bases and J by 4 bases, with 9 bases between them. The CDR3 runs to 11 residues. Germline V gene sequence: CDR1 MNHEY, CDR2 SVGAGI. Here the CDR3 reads CARADSYGYTF. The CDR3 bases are TGTGCCAGGGCAGACAGCTATGGCTACACCTTC.

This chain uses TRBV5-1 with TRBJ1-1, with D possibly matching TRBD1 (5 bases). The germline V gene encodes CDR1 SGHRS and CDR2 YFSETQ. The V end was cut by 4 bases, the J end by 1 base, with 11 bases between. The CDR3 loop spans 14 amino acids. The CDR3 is CASSADTPNTEAFF. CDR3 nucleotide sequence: TGCGCCAGCAGCGCGGACACCCCGAACACTGAAGCTTTCTTT.

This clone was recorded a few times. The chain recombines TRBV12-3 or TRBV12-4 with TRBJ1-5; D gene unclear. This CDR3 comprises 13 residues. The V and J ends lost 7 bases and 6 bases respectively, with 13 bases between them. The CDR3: CASTPRPSQPQHF. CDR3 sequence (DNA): TGTGCCAGCACCCCGCGCCCCTCTCAGCCCCAGCATTTT.

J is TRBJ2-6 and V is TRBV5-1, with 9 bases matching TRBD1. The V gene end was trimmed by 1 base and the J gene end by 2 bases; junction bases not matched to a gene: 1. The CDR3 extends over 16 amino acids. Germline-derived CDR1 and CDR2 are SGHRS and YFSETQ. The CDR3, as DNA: TGCGCCAGCAGCTTGACAGGGGGCCCTGGGGCCAACGTCCTGACTTTC. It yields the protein CASSLTGGPGANVLTF. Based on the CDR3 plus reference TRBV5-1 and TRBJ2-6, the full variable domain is KAGVTQTPRYLIKTRGQQVTLSCSPISGHRSVSWYQQTPGQGLQFLFEYFSETQRNKGNFPGRFSGRQFSNSRSEMNVSTLELGDSALYLCASSLTGGPGANVLTFGAGSRLTVL.

This CDR3 reads CASSQETGGFGDEQYF. For the CDR3, the DNA is TGTGCCAGCAGCCAAGAGACAGGGGGCTTCGGAGACGAGCAGTACTTC. The chain has TRBV3-1 (or the pseudogene TRBV3-2) and TRBJ2-7; TRBD1 matches 10 bases. Germline assignment: CDR1 LGHDT and CDR2 YNNKEL (reference sequence). CDR3 size: 16 residues. The junction had 7 bases not matched to a gene; V was cut back by 0 bases and J by 5 bases.

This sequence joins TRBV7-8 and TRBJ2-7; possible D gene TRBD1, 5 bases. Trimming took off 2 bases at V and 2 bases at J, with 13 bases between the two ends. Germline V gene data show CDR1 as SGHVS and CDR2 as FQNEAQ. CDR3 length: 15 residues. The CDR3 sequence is CASSLRAGSPYEQYF. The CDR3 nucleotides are TGTGCCAGCAGCTTACGGGCAGGGTCCCCCTACGAGCAGTACTTC.

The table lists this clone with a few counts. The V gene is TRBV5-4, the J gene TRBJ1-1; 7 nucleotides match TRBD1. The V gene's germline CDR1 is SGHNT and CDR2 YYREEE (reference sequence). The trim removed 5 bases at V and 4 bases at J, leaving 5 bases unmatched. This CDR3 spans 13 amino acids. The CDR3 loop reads CASSLGGITEAFF. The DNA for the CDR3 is TGTGCCAGCAGTCTAGGGGGCATCACTGAAGCTTTCTTT.

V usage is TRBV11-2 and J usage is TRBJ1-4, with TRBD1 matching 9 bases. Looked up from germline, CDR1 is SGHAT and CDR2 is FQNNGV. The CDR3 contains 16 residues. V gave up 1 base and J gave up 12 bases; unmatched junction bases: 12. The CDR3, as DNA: TGTGCCAGCAGCTTAGGCGCGACAGGGGGAAAGGGAGAACTGTTTTTT. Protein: CASSLGATGGKGELFF.

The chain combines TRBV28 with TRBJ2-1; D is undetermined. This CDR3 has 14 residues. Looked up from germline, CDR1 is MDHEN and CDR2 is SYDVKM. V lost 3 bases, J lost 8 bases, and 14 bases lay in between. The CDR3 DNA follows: TGTGCCAGCAGTTTTCCCTACAGCTGGGATGAGCAGTTCTTC. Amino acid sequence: CASSFPYSWDEQFF.

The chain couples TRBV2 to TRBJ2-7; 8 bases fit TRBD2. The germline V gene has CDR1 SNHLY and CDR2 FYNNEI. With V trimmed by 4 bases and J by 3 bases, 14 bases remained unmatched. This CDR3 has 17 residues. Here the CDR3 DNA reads TGTGCCAGCAGTGTCTTCGGGGGGGCTCGCCCTGACTACGAGCAGTACTTC. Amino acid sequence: CASSVFGGARPDYEQYF.

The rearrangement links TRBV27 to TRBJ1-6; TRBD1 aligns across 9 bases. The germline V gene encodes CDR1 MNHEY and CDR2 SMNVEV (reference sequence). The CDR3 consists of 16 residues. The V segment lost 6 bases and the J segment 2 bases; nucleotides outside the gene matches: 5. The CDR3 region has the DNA TGTGCCAGCAGCCGGGACAGGGCAACCTATAATTCACCCCTCCACTTT. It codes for CASSRDRATYNSPLHF.